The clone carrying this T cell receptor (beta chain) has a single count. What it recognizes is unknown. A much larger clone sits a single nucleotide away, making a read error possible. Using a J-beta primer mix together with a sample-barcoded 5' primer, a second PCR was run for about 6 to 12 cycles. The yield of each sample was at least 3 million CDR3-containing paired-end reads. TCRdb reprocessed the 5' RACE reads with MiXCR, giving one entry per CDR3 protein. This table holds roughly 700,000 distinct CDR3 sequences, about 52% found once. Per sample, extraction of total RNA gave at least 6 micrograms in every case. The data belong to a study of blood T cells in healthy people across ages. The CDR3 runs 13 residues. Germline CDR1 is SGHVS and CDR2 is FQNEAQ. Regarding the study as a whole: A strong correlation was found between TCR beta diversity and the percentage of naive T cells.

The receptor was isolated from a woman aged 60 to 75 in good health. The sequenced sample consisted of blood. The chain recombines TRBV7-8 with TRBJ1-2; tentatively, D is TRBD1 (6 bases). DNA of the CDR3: TGTGCCAGCAGCCTAGACAGGTTGGCTGGCTGCACCTTC. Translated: CASSLDRLAGCTF.